Listed here are 27 T cell receptor beta chains from one sample, sequenced in a study of shared clonotypes between healthy human individuals. Some clones are missing from TCRdb's copy, which holds only in-frame ones; the method was immunoSEQ multiplex PCR. This sample has more than 900,000 clones, with around 78% found just once. The sequenced sample was memory CD4+ T cells from PBMCs. Subset in this sample: CD45RA-negative fraction. The receptor source for this set is a young man in good health. Some clones in this sample may be carry-over from other donors' samples.

Here the CDR3 DNA reads TGTGCCAGCAGTTCCACCGGGGAGCTGTTTTTT. Amino acid sequence: CASSSTGELFF. This sequence joins TRBV27 and TRBJ2-2; D is unresolved. The CDR3 sequence is 11 residues long. Germline-derived CDR1 and CDR2 are MNHEY and SMNVEV (reference sequence). V was shortened by 4 bases and J by 4 bases, with 1 base between the two germline ends.

This clone was counted a single time. This chain joins TRBV28 and TRBJ1-4, with TRBD1 identical over 7 bases. This CDR3 has 15 residues. The V gene's germline CDR1 is MDHEN and CDR2 SYDVKM. V lost 5 bases and J lost 6; bases outside the gene matches: 9. Here the CDR3 reads CASSSPGGADEKLFF. The CDR3 DNA reads as TGTGCCAGCAGTAGTCCAGGGGGGGCTGATGAAAAACTGTTTTTT.

The chain recombines TRBV6-5 with TRBJ2-7; 7 positions match TRBD2. The germline gives CDR1 MNHEY, CDR2 SVGAGI. V lost 10 bases and J lost 2; bases outside the gene matches: 5. This CDR3 is 12 amino acids long. CDR3 amino acids: CATREGTYEQYF. The CDR3 DNA is TGTGCCACCAGGGAGGGCACCTACGAGCAGTACTTC.

This clone was seen only a few times. A much bigger clone sits one base away, suggesting this may be a read error. The genes are TRBV28 and TRBJ2-7, with TRBD2 matching over 13 bases. Germline V lookup: CDR1 MDHEN, CDR2 SYDVKM. CDR3 length: 16 amino acids. CDR3 residues: CASGKRLAGGPYGQYF. CDR3 coding DNA: TGTGCCAGCGGGAAGAGACTAGCGGGAGGCCCCTACGGGCAGTACTTC.

The V gene is TRBV5-4, the J gene TRBJ1-2; TRBD1 might be the D (6 bases). Germline V gene data show CDR1 as SGHNT and CDR2 as YYREEE (reference sequence). CDR3 length equals 15 residues. Trimming left V 4 bases short and J 4 bases short, with 17 bases between. CDR3 residues: CASSPNGGQTYGYTF. The CDR3, as DNA: TGTGCCAGCAGCCCGAATGGGGGGCAGACCTATGGCTACACCTTC.

This chain joins TRBV6-6 and TRBJ2-7; TRBD1 aligns across 11 bases. Unmatched junction bases numbered 6, after V lost 7 bases and J lost 4 bases. This CDR3 contains 14 residues. The germline CDR1 and CDR2 sequences are MNHNY and SVGAGI (reference sequence). The CDR3 DNA is TGTGCCAGCAAGGAGGGGACAGGGGGTTACGAGCAGTACTTC. Protein product: CASKEGTGGYEQYF.

The V and J genes are TRBV28 and TRBJ1-4, with 8 bases matching TRBD1. CDR1 is MDHEN, CDR2 SYDVKM, per germline. CDR3 length equals 15 residues. J gave up 11 bases and V 3 bases, and 11 bases lay outside the gene matches. In DNA form, the CDR3 reads TGTGCCAGCAGTTTTTCTTACGGGACAGGATGGAAACTGTTTTTT. It is translated as CASSFSYGTGWKLFF.

This chain connects TRBV2 to TRBJ1-2; no definite D call. The CDR3 runs to 16 residues. Germline CDR1 reads SNHLY; CDR2 reads FYNNEI. Between the trimmed V and J ends, which lost 0 bases and 1 base, there was a span of 12 bases. CDR3 nucleotide sequence: TGTGCCAGCAGTGAAGCGCTTCGGGAGGGTAACTATGGCTACACCTTC. It codes for CASSEALREGNYGYTF.

As to this clone: The sample holds other DNA sequences that translate to the same CDR3. J is TRBJ2-1 and V is TRBV30, with TRBD2 identical over 13 bases. This CDR3 region has 14 residues. Germline V gene data show CDR1 as GTSNPN and CDR2 as SVGIG (reference sequence). With V trimmed by 1 base and J by 9 bases, 3 bases remained unmatched. CDR3 sequence: CAWSGLAGGGEQFF. The CDR3 nucleotides are TGTGCCTGGAGTGGACTAGCGGGAGGTGGTGAGCAGTTCTTC.

This clone has a count of ten or more. Distinct nucleotide sequences in the sample also encode this CDR3. The V and J genes are TRBV4-2 and TRBJ2-2; a possible D gene is TRBD1 (5 bases). The CDR3 loop spans 15 amino acids. The V end lost 4 bases, the J end lost 5 bases, and 14 bases lay between the germline ends. Germline CDR1 is LGHNA and CDR2 is YNFKEQ. The CDR3 DNA is TGTGCCAGCAGCCGCCGAACAGGAGAAACCGGGGAGCTGTTTTTT. Translating it yields CASSRRTGETGELFF.

The genes are TRBV5-1 and TRBJ2-5, with 13 bases identical to TRBD2. In germline, CDR1 is SGHRS, CDR2 YFSETQ. V trimming: 4 bases; J trimming: 5 bases; junction bases outside the gene matches: 8. The CDR3 sequence is 16 residues long. The CDR3 spells CASSATSGRAWETQYF. The CDR3 DNA follows: TGCGCCAGCAGCGCAACTAGCGGGAGGGCCTGGGAGACCCAGTACTTC. Variable domain in full (rest from reference TRBV5-1 and TRBJ2-5): KAGVTQTPRYLIKTRGQQVTLSCSPISGHRSVSWYQQTPGQGLQFLFEYFSETQRNKGNFPGRFSGRQFSNSRSEMNVSTLELGDSALYLCASSATSGRAWETQYFGPGTRLLVL.

The chain couples TRBV27 to TRBJ2-7, with 7 bases lining up with TRBD2. The CDR3 loop spans 14 amino acids. Unmatched junction bases numbered 8, after V lost 5 bases and J lost 4 bases. Germline CDR1 is MNHEY and CDR2 is SMNVEV (reference sequence). CDR3 sequence: CASSRGGRGYEQYF. In nucleotides, the CDR3 is TGTGCCAGCAGTAGAGGCGGGAGAGGATACGAGCAGTACTTC.

This chain links TRBV19 with TRBJ1-4; D not certain. Germline V gene sequence: CDR1 LNHDA, CDR2 SQIVND (reference sequence). The CDR3 runs to 14 residues. Trimming removed 5 bases from V and 7 bases from J, with 14 bases in between. The CDR3 bases are TGTGCCAGTAGTCGGCCCGACGGGTTTGAAAAACTGTTTTTT. Protein sequence: CASSRPDGFEKLFF.

The chain combines TRBV5-1 with TRBJ2-5, with 12 bases fitting TRBD1. CDR3 length: 14 amino acids. Germline V gene lookup returns CDR1 SGHRS and CDR2 YFSETQ. Unmatched junction bases numbered 5, after V lost 4 bases and J lost 7 bases. CDR3 in DNA: TGCGCCAGCAGCGGGACAGGGGGCGGCGGGACCCAGTACTTC. Its translation: CASSGTGGGGTQYF. The whole variable domain, remainder taken from reference TRBV5-1 and TRBJ2-5, is KAGVTQTPRYLIKTRGQQVTLSCSPISGHRSVSWYQQTPGQGLQFLFEYFSETQRNKGNFPGRFSGRQFSNSRSEMNVSTLELGDSALYLCASSGTGGGGTQYFGPGTRLLVL.

The genes are TRBV27 and TRBJ2-3; TRBD2 matches at 10 bases. V shed 3 bases, J shed 8 bases, and the junction held 8 bases outside the gene matches. The CDR3 sequence is 15 residues long. From germline, CDR1 is MNHEY and CDR2 SMNVEV (reference sequence). DNA for the CDR3: TGTGCCAGCAGTTTGTGGGCTAGCGGGAGCCCTACGCAGTATTTT. This translates into CASSLWASGSPTQYF.

This rearrangement joins TRBV18 to TRBJ1-4, with 7 bases matching TRBD1. The CDR3 loop spans 15 amino acids. Germline lookup yields CDR1 KGHSH and CDR2 LQKENI. Losses at the gene ends were 2 bases for V and 8 bases for J; bases not matched to a gene: 8. The CDR3: CASSPRDRVREKLFF. In nucleotides, the CDR3 is TGTGCCAGCTCACCAAGAGACAGGGTGAGGGAAAAACTGTTTTTT. Together with reference TRBV18 and TRBJ1-4, the CDR3 gives the full variable domain: NAGVMQNPRHLVRRRGQEARLRCSPMKGHSHVYWYRQLPEEGLKFMVYLQKENIIDESGMPKERFSAEFPKEGPSILRIQQVVRGDSAAYFCASSPRDRVREKLFFGSGTQLSVL.

The rearrangement links TRBV6-1 to TRBJ1-5; possible D gene TRBD1, 5 bases. Germline CDR1 is MNHNS and CDR2 is SASEGT. This CDR3 spans 15 amino acids. V was shortened by 8 bases and J by 5 bases, with 19 bases between the two germline ends. The CDR3 here is CASVLKGMGYQPQHF. The CDR3 coding sequence is TGTGCCAGCGTGTTAAAGGGGATGGGTTATCAGCCCCAGCATTTT.

This rearrangement joins TRBV5-4 to TRBJ2-3; 11 bases are a match to TRBD2. Germline V gene lookup returns CDR1 SGHNT and CDR2 YYREEE (reference sequence). The length of the CDR3 is 18 residues. Unmatched junction bases numbered 12, after V lost 6 bases and J lost 0 bases. The CDR3 sequence is CASKILAGGLRSTDTQYF. DNA for the CDR3: TGTGCCAGCAAAATCCTAGCGGGAGGTCTGAGAAGCACAGATACGCAGTATTTT.

The rearrangement joins TRBV9 to TRBJ2-1; no clear D. V was pared by 0 bases and J by 4 bases, with 14 bases between. Germline V CDR1 and CDR2: SGDLS, YYNGEE. This CDR3 comprises 16 residues. The CDR3 protein is CASSVDPGWIYNEQFF. As DNA, the CDR3 is TGTGCCAGCAGCGTAGATCCGGGTTGGATATACAATGAGCAGTTCTTC.

The chain carries TRBV5-5 and TRBJ1-5; D is perhaps TRBD1 (5 bases). Trimming removed 3 bases from V and 2 bases from J, with 9 bases in between. The CDR3 loop spans 14 amino acids. CDR1 is SGHKS and CDR2 is YYEKEE in the germline V gene (reference sequence). CDR3: CASSSGGGNQPQHF. The DNA for the CDR3 is TGTGCCAGCAGCTCTGGGGGGGGCAATCAGCCCCAGCATTTT.

The chain recombines TRBV6-5 with TRBJ2-7; no reliable D call. This CDR3 is built from 14 residues. The germline V gene encodes CDR1 MNHEY and CDR2 SVGAGI. Trimming left V 0 bases short and J 3 bases short, with 9 bases between. CDR3 sequence reads: CASSYSRWYYEQYF. The CDR3 region has the DNA TGTGCCAGCAGTTACTCGAGATGGTACTACGAGCAGTACTTC.

The chain uses TRBV7-9 and TRBJ2-2, with 9 bases identical to TRBD2. This CDR3 comprises 16 residues. Germline assignment: CDR1 SEHNR and CDR2 FQNEAQ (reference sequence). V was pared by 3 bases and J by 7 bases, with 9 bases of the junction left unmatched. CDR3 nucleotide sequence: TGTGCCAGCAGCTTCCCGACTAGCGGAAAGGGCGGGGAGCTGTTTTTT. Its translation is CASSFPTSGKGGELFF. The complete variable domain, with remaining parts taken from reference TRBV7-9 and TRBJ2-2, reads DTGVSQNPRHKITKRGQNVTFRCDPISEHNRLYWYRQTLGQGPEFLTYFQNEAQLEKSRLLSDRFSAERPKGSFSTLEIQRTEQGDSAMYLCASSFPTSGKGGELFFGEGSRLTVL.

With respect to this clone: Since a much larger clone is just one base distant, this may be a read error. The genes are TRBV25-1 and TRBJ2-5; either TRBD1 or TRBD2 may fit D (5 bases each). The J call is in doubt because the DNA end fits TRBJ2-7 better. Germline CDR1 reads MGHDK; CDR2 reads SYGVNS. This CDR3 is built from 12 residues. The CDR3: CASSVGAYEQYF. The CDR3 nucleotides read TGTGCCAGCAGTGTGGGGGCCTACGAGCAGTACTTC.

The chain couples TRBV28 to TRBJ1-1; maybe TRBD1 (5 bases). Trimming cost V 5 bases and J 9 bases, with 13 bases left between them. Germline V gene lookup returns CDR1 MDHEN and CDR2 SYDVKM. The CDR3 spans 12 residues. CDR3 in amino acids: CASSPQVPKAFF. Here the CDR3 DNA reads TGTGCCAGCAGTCCACAGGTCCCCAAAGCTTTCTTT.

This chain uses TRBV5-5 with TRBJ2-7; TRBD2 might be the D (5 bases). Germline V lookup: CDR1 SGHKS, CDR2 YYEKEE (reference sequence). CDR3 length: 12 residues. V lost 3 bases, J lost 4 bases, and 8 bases lay in between. The CDR3 coding sequence is TGTGCCAGCAGCTCGGGAATTTACGAGCAGTACTTC. It codes for CASSSGIYEQYF.

The chain joins TRBV28 to TRBJ2-4, with D possibly called TRBD1 or TRBD2 (5 bases each). CDR1 MDHEN and CDR2 SYDVKM come from the germline V gene. V lost 1 base, J lost 6 bases, and 7 bases lay in between. The CDR3 consists of 13 residues. The CDR3, as DNA: TGTGCCAGCAGTTTATCGGGGCCAAACATTCAGTACTTC. This gives the protein CASSLSGPNIQYF.

The J gene is TRBJ2-6, the V gene TRBV5-1; no clear D gene. CDR1 and CDR2 from the germline V gene are SGHRS and YFSETQ. This CDR3 contains 14 residues. Trimming pared 3 bases from V and 2 bases from J, leaving 6 bases between. CDR3 region: CASSWAAGANVLTF. The CDR3 nucleotides are TGCGCCAGCAGCTGGGCTGCTGGGGCCAACGTCCTGACTTTC.